This note documents a single T cell receptor (beta chain) sequence. The antigen is not known. TCRdb passed the 5' RACE reads through MiXCR, listing each CDR3 protein once. Seen here are 500,000 to 650,000 distinct CDR3 sequences, 7% to 7.5% observed once, and the top ten hold approximately 1.5%. This sample is drawn from a study of identical twins. Study-wide findings and caveats: Within cord blood, abundant beta clonotypes carried fewer insertions, but memory repertoires showed no such trend.

The CDR3 has 15 amino acids. The trim removed 1 base at V and 5 bases at J, leaving 4 bases unmatched. Germline CDR1 is SSHAT and CDR2 is FNYEAQ (reference sequence). The same sample was also used in a study of yellow fever vaccine responses in identical twins.

This clonotype was sampled from a woman between 18 and 29 years old in good health. The V call is TRBV7-7, the J call TRBJ2-5, with 10 bases lining up with TRBD1. Source material: PBMCs. CDR3: CASSLGQGAGETQYF. In DNA form, the CDR3 reads TGTGCCAGCAGCTTAGGACAGGGGGCTGGGGAGACCCAGTACTTC.